These 31 T cell receptor beta chains share one sample of origin, sequenced in a study of blood T cells in healthy people across ages. The use of a sample-barcoded 5' primer and a J-beta primer mix characterized a second PCR of about 7 to 12 cycles. TCRdb re-derived calls from the 5' RACE reads in MiXCR, one entry per CDR3 protein. The table has approximately 730,000 distinct CDR3 sequences, roughly 53% seen once. Sequencing was done on a sample of blood. These receptors came from a man of 80 years or more in good health.

This clonotype came up a few times. The chain links TRBV2 to TRBJ2-5; 7 positions match TRBD1. Germline V CDR1 and CDR2: SNHLY, FYNNEI. CDR3 size: 14 residues. Unmatched junction bases numbered 8, after V lost 6 bases and J lost 4 bases. The CDR3 protein is CASSAGSGGETQYF. CDR3 coding DNA: TGTGCCAGCAGCGCAGGGTCAGGGGGAGAGACCCAGTACTTC.

This chain links TRBV18 with TRBJ1-2, with D tentatively TRBD1 (5 bases). This CDR3 region has 15 residues. Germline lookup yields CDR1 KGHSH and CDR2 LQKENI. Trimming took off 3 bases at V and 4 bases at J, with 15 bases between the two ends. As DNA, the CDR3 is TGTGCCAGCTCACCGGGGGGTCCTTACGGCTATGGCTACACCTTC. It yields the protein CASSPGGPYGYGYTF.

The chain has TRBV20-1 and TRBJ1-1; weak D call: TRBD1 (5 bases). This CDR3 spans 13 amino acids. Germline loops: CDR1 DFQATT, CDR2 SNEGSKA (reference sequence). Trimming pared 7 bases from V and 3 bases from J, leaving 15 bases between. CDR3 bases: TGCAGTGTCGGGACCCGCGGGGACACTGAAGCTTTCTTT. This encodes CSVGTRGDTEAFF.

The gene calls are TRBV5-4 and TRBJ1-2; a possible D gene is TRBD1 (5 bases). V was clipped by 4 bases and J by 5 bases, with 18 bases between them. Germline CDR1 SGHNT, CDR2 YYREEE (reference sequence). CDR3 length: 15 amino acids. The CDR3 loop reads CASSRRGPPGYGYTF. CDR3 bases: TGTGCCAGCAGCCGGAGGGGTCCGCCGGGGTATGGCTACACCTTC.

The genes are TRBV12-3 or TRBV12-4 and TRBJ2-2; D unclear. V was pared by 5 bases and J by 4 bases, with 8 bases between. This CDR3 spans 13 amino acids. The CDR3 here is CASSNSRTGELFF. CDR3 nucleotide sequence: TGTGCCAGCAGTAACAGCCGCACCGGGGAGCTGTTTTTT.

The chain couples TRBV29-1 to TRBJ1-2; D gene ambiguous. Germline V lookup: CDR1 SQVTM, CDR2 ANQGSEA. V was shortened by 6 bases and J by 3 bases, with 17 bases between the two germline ends. This CDR3 contains 14 residues. For the CDR3, the DNA is TGCAGCGTGAGGAGGCCGGGAAGGGACTATGGCTACACCTTC. Protein: CSVRRPGRDYGYTF.

V gene TRBV6-5 combines with J gene TRBJ1-1; 9 nucleotides match TRBD1. With V trimmed by 5 bases and J by 5 bases, 9 bases remained unmatched. This CDR3 has 15 amino acids. Per the germline V gene, CDR1 is MNHEY and CDR2 is SVGAGI. This chain's CDR3 is CASSLGQGIRTEAFF. CDR3 DNA sequence: TGTGCCAGCAGTCTCGGACAGGGGATAAGGACTGAAGCTTTCTTT.

The chain carries TRBV5-5 and TRBJ2-2; unclear D gene. Per germline, CDR1 SGHKS and CDR2 YYEKEE (reference sequence). This CDR3 region has 15 residues. V was pared by 0 bases and J by 4 bases, with 10 bases between. The CDR3 nucleotides are TGTGCCAGCAGCTTGGTCCATCTTAGCACCGGGGAGCTGTTTTTT. It is translated as CASSLVHLSTGELFF.

The V call is TRBV28, the J call TRBJ1-2; D is perhaps TRBD1 (5 bases). Between the trimmed V and J ends, which lost 7 bases and 3 bases, there was a span of 21 bases. The CDR3 consists of 16 residues. The germline CDR1 and CDR2 sequences are MDHEN and SYDVKM. CDR3 sequence: CASNPGVGRGDYGYTF. The CDR3 DNA follows: TGTGCCAGCAATCCCGGAGTGGGGCGGGGGGACTATGGCTACACCTTC.

This sequence joins TRBV7-2 and TRBJ1-6, with D tentatively TRBD1 (5 bases). The germline V gene encodes CDR1 SGHTA and CDR2 FQGNSA. The CDR3 is 16 amino acids. V lost 5 bases and J 3 bases, leaving 14 bases between the germline ends. Written as DNA, the CDR3 is TGTGCCAGCAGCCCGCAGGGAGCTCTCTATAATTCACCCCTCCACTTT. Translation gives CASSPQGALYNSPLHF.

This clonotype was recorded only once. One end of the junction is discordant with germline, which a read error may explain. The chain combines TRBV27 with TRBJ1-2; 7 nucleotides line up with TRBD1. The germline V gene encodes CDR1 MNHEY and CDR2 SMNVEV (reference sequence). CDR3 length: 13 residues. The CDR3 DNA reads TGTACCAGCAGACCGGGACAGCCCTATGGCTACACCTTC. As protein: CTSRPGQPYGYTF.

The CDR3 is CASSYYGGNAYEQYF. Written as DNA, the CDR3 is TGTGCCAGCAGTTACTACGGGGGGAACGCCTACGAGCAGTACTTC. V usage is TRBV6-6 and J usage is TRBJ2-7; 7 nucleotides line up with TRBD2. CDR1 MNHNY and CDR2 SVGAGI come from the germline V gene (reference sequence). Germline trimming cut 1 base from V and 2 bases from J; bases unmatched to any gene: 5. The CDR3 runs to 15 residues.

The chain joins TRBV7-9 to TRBJ1-4; 9 bases line up with TRBD1. Germline V gene sequence: CDR1 SEHNR, CDR2 FQNEAQ (reference sequence). This CDR3 contains 15 residues. The trim removed 5 bases at V and 5 bases at J, leaving 6 bases unmatched. The CDR3 reads CASSQRQGGNEKLFF. In nucleotides, the CDR3 is TGTGCCAGCAGCCAAAGACAGGGGGGCAATGAAAAACTGTTTTTT.

This clonotype was observed a few times. The chain uses TRBV7-3 and TRBJ2-1; no definite D call. Trimming removed 2 bases from V and 2 bases from J, with 10 bases in between. The length of the CDR3 is 15 residues. Germline V gives CDR1 SGHTA, CDR2 FQGTGA. This CDR3 is CASSLLGGPYNEQFF. The CDR3 DNA sequence: TGTGCCAGCAGCTTACTTGGCGGTCCCTACAATGAGCAGTTCTTC. The full variable domain, in which reference TRBV7-3 and TRBJ2-1 provide the parts outside the CDR3, is GAGVSQTPSNKVTEKGKYVELRCDPISGHTALYWYRQSLGQGPEFLIYFQGTGAADDSGLPNDRFFAVRPEGSVSTLKIQRTERGDSAVYLCASSLLGGPYNEQFFGPGTRLTVL.

This rearrangement joins TRBV5-1 to TRBJ1-3; D gene unclear. The germline V and J ends were trimmed by 2 bases and 2 bases, with 8 bases remaining between them. CDR1 and CDR2 from the germline V gene are SGHRS and YFSETQ. The CDR3 runs 14 residues. CDR3 region: CASSLLGTGNTIYF. CDR3 sequence (DNA): TGCGCCAGCAGCTTACTGGGCACTGGAAACACCATATATTTT.

V usage is TRBV2 and J usage is TRBJ1-2; D unresolved. Germline CDR1 reads SNHLY; CDR2 reads FYNNEI. The CDR3 contains 15 residues. Between the trimmed V and J ends, which lost 2 bases and 6 bases, there was a span of 16 bases. The CDR3 region is CASSELNSAADGYTF. The CDR3 DNA reads TGTGCCAGCAGTGAATTAAATTCGGCAGCTGATGGCTACACCTTC. Looking up the rest from reference TRBV2 and TRBJ1-2 gives the full variable domain: EPEVTQTPSHQVTQMGQEVILRCVPISNHLYFYWYRQILGQKVEFLVSFYNNEISEKSEIFDDQFSVERPDGSNFTLKIRSTKLEDSAMYFCASSELNSAADGYTFGSGTRLTVV.

The chain has TRBV6-6 and TRBJ1-3; D perhaps matches TRBD1 (5 bases). The CDR3 runs to 14 residues. The V gene's germline CDR1 is MNHNY and CDR2 SVGAGI (reference sequence). Deletions cut 6 bases from V and 4 bases from J, with 13 bases between. The CDR3 coding sequence is TGTGCCAGCAGGACCGGGGGAGAGGGAAACACCATATATTTT. This sequence encodes CASRTGGEGNTIYF.

This clonotype was picked up a small number of times. The CDR3 protein is CASSPWGPTDTQYF. Here the CDR3 DNA reads TGTGCCAGCAGCCCCTGGGGACCCACAGATACGCAGTATTTT. The gene calls are TRBV7-9 and TRBJ2-3; D tentatively fits TRBD1 or TRBD2 (5 bases each). The CDR3 extends over 14 amino acids. Deletions cut 5 bases from V and 2 bases from J, with 11 bases between. Germline CDR1 SEHNR, CDR2 FQNEAQ (reference sequence). Full variable domain (rest looked up from reference TRBV7-9 and TRBJ2-3): DTGVSQNPRHKITKRGQNVTFRCDPISEHNRLYWYRQTLGQGPEFLTYFQNEAQLEKSRLLSDRFSAERPKGSFSTLEIQRTEQGDSAMYLCASSPWGPTDTQYFGPGTRLTVL.

The gene calls are TRBV20-1 and TRBJ2-3; 7 nucleotides agree with TRBD2. The CDR3 has 13 amino acids. V trimming: 5 bases; J trimming: 4 bases; junction bases outside the gene matches: 6. Germline CDR1 DFQATT, CDR2 SNEGSKA (reference sequence). CDR3: CSAEAGTPDTQYF. CDR3 nucleotides: TGCAGTGCTGAAGCGGGGACGCCAGATACGCAGTATTTT.

The CDR3 coding sequence is TGTGCCAGCAGTTTAAGGGGCCTCACCAGGAATGAGCAGTTCTTC. Its translation is CASSLRGLTRNEQFF. The V call is TRBV12-3 or TRBV12-4, the J call TRBJ2-1; a possible D gene is TRBD1 (5 bases). This CDR3 is built from 15 residues. V was clipped by 2 bases and J by 7 bases, with 15 bases between them.

The chain uses TRBV20-1 and TRBJ2-7; D not certain. CDR1 is DFQATT and CDR2 is SNEGSKA in the germline V gene (reference sequence). CDR3 length: 12 residues. Trimming left V 8 bases short and J 5 bases short, with 16 bases between. The CDR3 sequence is CSPLATVDEQYF. The CDR3 coding sequence is TGCAGTCCCTTAGCCACAGTCGACGAGCAGTACTTC.

This CDR3 reads CSAPGRAQGTEAFF. The CDR3 DNA is TGCAGTGCCCCCGGGAGGGCTCAAGGGACTGAAGCTTTCTTT. This chain links TRBV20-1 with TRBJ1-1; unclear D gene. Germline assignment: CDR1 DFQATT and CDR2 SNEGSKA (reference sequence). V lost 6 bases and J 5 bases, leaving 19 bases between the germline ends. The CDR3 totals 14 residues.

The table lists this clonotype with a few counts. The chain combines TRBV12-3 or TRBV12-4 with TRBJ2-1, with 11 bases matching TRBD2. The length of the CDR3 is 19 residues. V shed 5 bases, J shed 3 bases, and the junction held 15 bases outside the gene matches. The CDR3 loop is CASSPRGEVAGGRYNEQFF. The DNA for the CDR3 is TGTGCCAGCAGTCCCCGGGGGGAGGTAGCGGGAGGGCGCTACAATGAGCAGTTCTTC.

This clonotype turned up a few times. The rearrangement uses TRBV7-2 and TRBJ1-2; 7 bases are shared with TRBD1. V lost 4 bases, J lost 4 bases, and 3 bases stayed unmatched. Germline CDR1 is SGHTA and CDR2 is FQGNSA. This CDR3 is 13 amino acids long. The chain's CDR3 is CASSSDRIYGYTF. In DNA form, the CDR3 reads TGTGCCAGCAGCTCGGACAGGATCTATGGCTACACCTTC.

V gene TRBV6-5 combines with J gene TRBJ2-2; 11 nucleotides agree with TRBD2. V shed 2 bases and J 9 bases; nucleotides not matched to a gene: 17. The CDR3 contains 19 residues. Germline-derived CDR1 and CDR2 are MNHEY and SVGAGI. The CDR3 reads CASSYATSGLAGGARELFF. DNA for the CDR3: TGTGCCAGCAGTTACGCAACGAGCGGGTTAGCGGGAGGGGCCCGGGAGCTGTTTTTT.

The chain joins TRBV10-3 to TRBJ2-7; D unclear. The CDR3 spans 15 residues. Trimming removed 0 bases at V and 1 base at J, with 10 bases between. The germline CDR1 and CDR2 sequences are ENHRY and SYGVKD. This chain's CDR3 is CAISESKQLSYEQYF. The CDR3 nucleotides read TGTGCCATCAGTGAGTCGAAGCAATTGTCCTACGAGCAGTACTTC.

The chain is built from TRBV5-4 and TRBJ2-4; 12 nucleotides align to TRBD1. The CDR3 contains 16 residues. Germline CDR1 is SGHNT and CDR2 is YYREEE (reference sequence). Unmatched junction bases numbered 17, after V lost 4 bases and J lost 15 bases. The CDR3 sequence is CASSLPFRDRGHSRYF. Written as DNA, the CDR3 is TGTGCCAGCAGCCTCCCGTTCCGGGACAGGGGGCATTCCCGGTACTTC.

The V call is TRBV9, the J call TRBJ1-4; a weak D match, TRBD1 (6 bases). The CDR3 has 16 amino acids. CDR1 is SGDLS, CDR2 YYNGEE, per germline. Trimming left V 4 bases short and J 4 bases short, with 17 bases between. CDR3 coding DNA: TGTGCCAGCAGCCCCAATTCCGGGGGGCTTAATGAAAAACTGTTTTTT. Protein sequence: CASSPNSGGLNEKLFF.

The chain recombines TRBV7-2 with TRBJ2-7, with D possibly matching TRBD2 (7 bases). The CDR3 runs to 18 residues. The ends were cut back, 1 base at V and 4 bases at J, with 23 bases in the middle. Germline V CDR1 and CDR2: SGHTA, FQGNSA. CDR3 residues: CASSLVGGVGLLSYEQYF. DNA for the CDR3: TGTGCCAGCAGCTTAGTAGGGGGGGTCGGCCTGTTGAGTTACGAGCAGTACTTC.

The rearrangement uses TRBV7-6 and TRBJ2-5; D might be TRBD2 (6 bases). CDR1 SGHVS and CDR2 FNYEAQ come from the germline V gene. The CDR3 extends over 16 amino acids. V was cut by 1 base and J by 1 base, with 13 bases left in between. The CDR3 protein is CASSLGQRRGQETQYF. The CDR3 region has the DNA TGTGCCAGCAGCTTAGGACAGCGGAGGGGCCAAGAGACCCAGTACTTC. Variable domain in full (rest from reference TRBV7-6 and TRBJ2-5): GAGVSQSPRYKVTKRGQDVALRCDPISGHVSLYWYRQALGQGPEFLTYFNYEAQQDKSGLPNDRFSAERPEGSISTLTIQRTEQRDSAMYRCASSLGQRRGQETQYFGPGTRLLVL.

This clonotype was detected only once. The rearrangement joins TRBV6-1 to TRBJ2-2; a possible D gene is TRBD1 (6 bases). Germline V gene lookup returns CDR1 MNHNS and CDR2 SASEGT. This CDR3 is 16 amino acids long. V lost 4 bases, J lost 2 bases, and 14 bases lay in between. The CDR3 loop reads CASSARGQFNTGELFF. Here the CDR3 DNA reads TGTGCCAGCAGTGCGCGAGGACAGTTCAACACCGGGGAGCTGTTTTTT.